The TCR beta chain under discussion was sequenced for a study of radiation and T cells in renal cell carcinoma. Whole-study context: Nephrectomy followed 15 Gy stereotactic body radiation by 4 weeks.

Assay used: immunoSEQ multiplex PCR; TCRdb lists only in-frame clones, some missing. The data show tens of thousands of clones, approximately 80% seen once. Study-level findings and limits: Top tumor clonotypes rose in blood 2 weeks post-radiation, then contracted.

Trimming removed 0 bases at V and 1 base at J, with 3 bases between. Germline V gene data show CDR1 as ENHRY and CDR2 as SYGVKD. The CDR3 extends over 13 amino acids. Time point: blood 2 weeks post-SBRT. Treatment indicated: 15 Gy SBRT to primary tumor, nephrectomy 4 weeks later. This clone was observed once. Its matching antigen is unknown. This TCR came from a woman in her seventies with renal cell carcinoma. The chain combines TRBV10-3 with TRBJ1-1, with unresolved D. This material consisted of blood, taken from a patient whose treatment included radiotherapy and nephrectomy. CDR3 amino acids: CAISESANTEAFF. The CDR3 bases are TGTGCCATCAGTGAGTCCGCGAACACTGAAGCTTTCTTT.